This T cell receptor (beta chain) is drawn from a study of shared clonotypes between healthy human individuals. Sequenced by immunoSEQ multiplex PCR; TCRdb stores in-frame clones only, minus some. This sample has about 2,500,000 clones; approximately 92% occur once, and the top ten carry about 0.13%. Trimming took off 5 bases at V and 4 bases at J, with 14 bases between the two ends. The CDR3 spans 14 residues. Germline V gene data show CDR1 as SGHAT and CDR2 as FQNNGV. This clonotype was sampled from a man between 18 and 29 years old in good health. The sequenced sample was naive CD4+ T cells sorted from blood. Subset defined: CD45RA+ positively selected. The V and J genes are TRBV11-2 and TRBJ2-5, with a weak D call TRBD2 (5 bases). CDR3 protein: CASSLGGAGETQYF. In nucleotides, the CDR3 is TGTGCCAGCAGCCTTGGAGGCGCGGGAGAGACCCAGTACTTC.